This section outlines one TCR beta chain sequence together with its context. Source study methods: It was from reference gene primer amplification that nucleated cell counts were estimated. This table comes from immunoSEQ multiplex PCR, and its TCRdb copy is limited to in-frame clones, with some not included. Clone size and the V and J calls come from that table; the DNA yielded D and trimming. The sample includes a few hundred thousand clones, around 88% of them seen just once. The record originates from a study of blood T cell repertoires in COVID-19. Study context: Some COVID-19 samples were acute and others convalescent; all came from the United States, Italy and Spain.

Deletions cut 1 base from V and 5 bases from J, with 14 bases between. The CDR3 covers 16 residues. The V gene's germline CDR1 is LGHNA and CDR2 YNFKEQ. In Cohort 3, a recovered donor had either two negative PCRs, clearance, or symptom resolution. The chain is built from TRBV4-2 and TRBJ2-2, with D tentatively TRBD2 (5 bases). Sequencing used PBMCs or T cells enriched from blood (not recorded which). This sequence originates from a woman in her twenties or thirties who had recovered from COVID-19. This CDR3 is CASSQGQRVGTGELFF. The CDR3 coding sequence is TGTGCCAGCAGCCAAGGCCAGAGGGTGGGGACCGGGGAGCTGTTTTTT.